The 2 T cell receptor beta chains below come from one sample, sequenced in a study of CD8+ T cells in alopecia areata. Treatment: oral pan-JAK inhibitor, 5-10 mg twice daily. RNA, once extracted, was reverse transcribed into cDNA for use as the sequencing template. Sequenced by immunoSEQ multiplex PCR; TCRdb stores in-frame clones only, minus some. The sample lists about 250,000 clones; about 60% were seen once. Sequences were derived from CD4+ T cells sorted from blood, sampled at week 52, from a patient treated with tofacitinib. Every receptor here comes from a human donor with alopecia areata.

This clone has more than one count but fewer than ten. The chain recombines TRBV6-1 with TRBJ1-1; D is uncertain. Trimming left V 6 bases short and J 0 bases short, with 8 bases between. CDR3 length equals 13 residues. Germline V lookup: CDR1 MNHNS, CDR2 SASEGT. For the CDR3, the DNA is TGTGCCAGCAGCACAGATATGAACACTGAAGCTTTCTTT. Protein: CASSTDMNTEAFF.

The chain employs TRBV9 and TRBJ2-4; D is unclear. Looked up from germline, CDR1 is SGDLS and CDR2 is YYNGEE. This CDR3 spans 13 amino acids. The ends were cut back, 3 bases at V and 8 bases at J, with 12 bases in the middle. CDR3 nucleotides: TGTGCCAGCAGCGGAGTGTTGGGTCACATTCAGTACTTC. Protein: CASSGVLGHIQYF.